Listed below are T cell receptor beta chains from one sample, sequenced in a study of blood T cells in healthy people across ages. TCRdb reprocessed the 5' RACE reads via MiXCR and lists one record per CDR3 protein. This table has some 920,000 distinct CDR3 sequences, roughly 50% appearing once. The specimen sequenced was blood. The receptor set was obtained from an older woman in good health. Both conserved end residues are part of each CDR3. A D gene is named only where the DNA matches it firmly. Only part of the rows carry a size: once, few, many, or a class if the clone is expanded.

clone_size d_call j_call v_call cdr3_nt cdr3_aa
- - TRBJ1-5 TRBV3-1 TGTGCCAGCAGCCAAGAAAATGACCCCAATCAGCCCCAGCATTTT CASSQENDPNQPQHF
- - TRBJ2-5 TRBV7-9 TGTGCCAGCATAGCGCTACAAGAGACCCAGTACTTC CASIALQETQYF
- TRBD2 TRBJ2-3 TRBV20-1 TGCAGTGCTAGACCGGGACTAGCGGTTGGTACGCAGTATTTT CSARPGLAVGTQYF
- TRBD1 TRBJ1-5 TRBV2 TGTGCCAGCAGTGTAGGAGGGACAGGGGGCAATGAGCCCCAGCATTTT CASSVGGTGGNEPQHF
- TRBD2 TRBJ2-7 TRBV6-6 TGTGCCAGCAGTGGAAGACTAGCGGGAGGACCCGAGCAGTACTTC CASSGRLAGGPEQYF
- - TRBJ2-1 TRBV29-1 TGCAGCGTTGATAAAGGGGTTGAGCAGTTCTTC CSVDKGVEQFF
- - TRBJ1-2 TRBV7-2 TGTGCCAGCAGTTCGGCAGGGCCGGGCTATGACTACACCTTC CASSSAGPGYDYTF
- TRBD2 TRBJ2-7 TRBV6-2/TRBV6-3 TGTGCCAGCAGTCAGGTTAGCGGGAGAATCTACGAGCAGTACTTC CASSQVSGRIYEQYF
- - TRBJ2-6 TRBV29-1 TGCAGCGTTGCATTACGCGGTAGCTCTGGGGCCAACGTCCTGACTTTC CSVALRGSSGANVLTF
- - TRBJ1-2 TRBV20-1 TGCAGTGCTAAAACGAGGGATTCGAACGGCTACACCTTC CSAKTRDSNGYTF
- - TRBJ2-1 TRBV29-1 TGCAGCGTTGAGGAGGGGGGCCGTGAGCAGTTCTTC CSVEEGGREQFF
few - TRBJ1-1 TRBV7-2 TGTGCCAGCAGCGGAGAGGGACGGAAGAACACTGAAGCTTTCTTT CASSGEGRKNTEAFF
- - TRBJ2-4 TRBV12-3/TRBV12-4 TGTGCCAGCCGGCGTGCCTGGGAGCAGTACTTC CASRRAWEQYF
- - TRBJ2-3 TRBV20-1 TGCAGTGCTGTACACGGAGATACGCAGTATTTT CSAVHGDTQYF
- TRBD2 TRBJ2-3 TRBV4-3 TGCGCCAGCAGCCAAGATATTACTAGCGGGAGATGGACAGATACGCAGTATTTT CASSQDITSGRWTDTQYF
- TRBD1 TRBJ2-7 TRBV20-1 TGCAGTGCTAGCGTGGACAGGGGGAGATACGAGCAGTACTTC CSASVDRGRYEQYF
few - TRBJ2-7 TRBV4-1 TGCGCCAGCAGCCAAGACAGCTACCCCTCCTACGAGCAGTACTTC CASSQDSYPSYEQYF
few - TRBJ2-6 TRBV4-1 TGCGCCAGCAGCCAAGTTCGGCCAGGGCGATCTGGGGCCAACGTCCTGACTTTC CASSQVRPGRSGANVLTF
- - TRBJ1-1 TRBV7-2 TGTGCCAGCAGCTTAGAGTACGGTAACACTGGAGCTTTCTTT CASSLEYGNTGAFF
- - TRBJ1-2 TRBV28 TGTGCCAGCAGTCTCCACGCAGGCGCGATTGGCTACACCTTC CASSLHAGAIGYTF
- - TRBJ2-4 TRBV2 TGTGCCAGCAGTGGCAGAAGCTGGGTGAACATTCAGTACTTC CASSGRSWVNIQYF
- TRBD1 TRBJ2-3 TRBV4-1 TGCGCCAGCAGCCAAGTGGCTTTTGGGACAGGGATGACAGATACGCAGTATTTT CASSQVAFGTGMTDTQYF
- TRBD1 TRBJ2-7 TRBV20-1 TGCAGTGCTGCAACCCGACAGGGGGCCTACGAGCAGTACTTC CSAATRQGAYEQYF
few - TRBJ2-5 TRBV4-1 TGCGCCAGCAGCCAAGATTCTGCTTTCCAAGAGACCCAGTACTTC CASSQDSAFQETQYF
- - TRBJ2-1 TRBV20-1 TGCAGTGCCTACAGGGTCTACAATGAGCAGTTCTTC CSAYRVYNEQFF
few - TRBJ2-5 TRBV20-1 TGCAGTGCTAGGGGGGTCCGAGAGACCCAGTACTTC CSARGVRETQYF
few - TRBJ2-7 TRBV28 TGTGCCAGCAGTGGGCCGACGATTCCCTACGAGCAGTACTTC CASSGPTIPYEQYF
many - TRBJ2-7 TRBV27 TGTGCCAGCAGTTTCGGGCGCTCCTACGAGCAGTACTTC CASSFGRSYEQYF
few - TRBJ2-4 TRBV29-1 TGCAGCGTCGGGTCGGTCTCAAACATTCAGTACTTC CSVGSVSNIQYF
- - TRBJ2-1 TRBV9 TGTGCCAGCAGCGTAGAGCAGCTCCCCTACAATGAGCAGTTCTTC CASSVEQLPYNEQFF
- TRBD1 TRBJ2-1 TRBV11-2 TGTGCCAGCAGCTTAGAGGGACAGTCGTACAATGAGCAGTTCTTC CASSLEGQSYNEQFF
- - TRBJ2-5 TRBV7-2 TGTGCCAGCAGCTGGGAGGGGACAGTCCAAGAGACCCAGTACTTC CASSWEGTVQETQYF
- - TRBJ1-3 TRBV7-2 TGTGCCAGCAGCTCCACATGGCGGCGGTCGAGACCTGGAAACACCATATATTTT CASSSTWRRSRPGNTIYF
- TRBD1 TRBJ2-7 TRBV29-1 TGCAGCGTCTCTCCGACAGGGGCGATCGACGAGCAGTACTTC CSVSPTGAIDEQYF
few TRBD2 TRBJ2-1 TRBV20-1 TGCAGTGCCTTGTTTCTAGCGGGAGATTTTCCTTCCTACAATGAGCAGTTCTTC CSALFLAGDFPSYNEQFF
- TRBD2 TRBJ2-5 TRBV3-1 TGTGCCAGCAGCCAAGAACCCGGGAGGGACGAGACCCAGTACTTC CASSQEPGRDETQYF
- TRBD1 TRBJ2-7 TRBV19 TGTGCCAGTAGTATAGGATGGACAGGGGGCTACTACGAGCAGTACTTC CASSIGWTGGYYEQYF
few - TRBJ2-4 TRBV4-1 TGCGCCAGCAGCCAAGTAGGTAGGGAGATAGCCAAAAACATTCAGTACTTC CASSQVGREIAKNIQYF
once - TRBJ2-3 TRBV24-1 TGTGCCACCAGTACGAGTAGCGGCCCCACAGATACGCAGTATTTT CATSTSSGPTDTQYF
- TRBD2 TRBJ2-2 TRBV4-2 TGTGCCAGCAGCCACCAACCCTTACTAGCGGAGGGGAACACCGGGGAGCTGTTTTTT CASSHQPLLAEGNTGELFF
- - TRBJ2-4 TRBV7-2 TGTGCCAGCAGCTCCGGGACATTACTAGCCAAAAACATTCAGTACTTC CASSSGTLLAKNIQYF
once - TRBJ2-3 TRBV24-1 TGTGCCACCAGTGGCTGGGACCGACGCACAGATACGCAGTATTTT CATSGWDRRTDTQYF
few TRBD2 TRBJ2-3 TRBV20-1 TGCAGTGCTATCCTAGCGGGGGGTTCAGATACGCAGTATTTT CSAILAGGSDTQYF
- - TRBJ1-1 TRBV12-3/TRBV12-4 TGTGCCAGCTCTAGGGTTCACACTGAAGCTTTCTTT CASSRVHTEAFF
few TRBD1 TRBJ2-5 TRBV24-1 TGTGCCACCAGTGATGCCGGGACAGGGTTTCGGGAGACCCAGTACTTC CATSDAGTGFRETQYF
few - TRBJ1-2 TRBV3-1 TGTGCCAGCAGCCAAGGTTCCCTTGGCTACACCTTC CASSQGSLGYTF
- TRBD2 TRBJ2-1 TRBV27 TGTGCCAGCAGTTTATTGGGGACTAGCGGAAATAACAATGAGCAGTTCTTC CASSLLGTSGNNNEQFF
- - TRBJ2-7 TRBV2 TGTGCCAACAGTGAGGGTTGGGGCGAGCAGTACTTC CANSEGWGEQYF
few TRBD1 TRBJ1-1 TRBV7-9 TGTGCCAGCAGCCACGGACAGGCTAGGACTGAAGCTTTCTTT CASSHGQARTEAFF
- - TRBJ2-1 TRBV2 TGTGCCAGCAGTGGAGTTAGCGGAGGATCCCGGAGGAATGAGCAGTTCTTC CASSGVSGGSRRNEQFF
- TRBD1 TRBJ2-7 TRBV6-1 TGTGCCAGCAGTGAAGTGGACAGGGTCTACGAGCAGTACTTC CASSEVDRVYEQYF
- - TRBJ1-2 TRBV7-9 TGTGCCAGCAGCTCGAGTAGGAGCTACACCTTC CASSSSRSYTF